This is a list of T cell receptor beta chains from one sample in a study of blood T cell repertoires in COVID-19. The repertoire was sequenced with immunoSEQ multiplex PCR; TCRdb's copy has only in-frame clones and lacks some. The table shows fewer than 45,000 clones, with over 80% occurring only once. Sequenced material: peripheral blood. The receptors were sampled from a man aged 50-60 years with active COVID-19. Both conserved end residues are part of each CDR3. D genes are given only for firm matches. Expanded clones are given a class, and other clones once, few, many or no size at all.

size	V	J	D	DNA	CDR3
once	TRBV5-1	TRBJ2-5	NA	TGCGCCAGCCGTCAAGAAGGGGGGGCCACCCAAGAGACCCAGTACTTC	CASRQEGGATQETQYF
once	TRBV6-5	TRBJ2-7	TRBD1	TGTGCCAGCAGCCCATTGACAGGGACCTACGAGCAGTACTTC	CASSPLTGTYEQYF
NA	TRBV7-2	TRBJ1-1	NA	TGTGCCAGCAGCGCCCAGGGGAACACTGAAGCTTTCTTT	CASSAQGNTEAFF
once	TRBV5-6	TRBJ1-3	NA	TGTGCCAGCAGCTGGGGCAGGGCGGTCAACACCATATATTTT	CASSWGRAVNTIYF
NA	TRBV7-9	TRBJ2-3	TRBD2	TGTGCCAGCAGCCCCAGCGGGGGGGCCACAGATACGCAGTATTTT	CASSPSGGATDTQYF
NA	TRBV5-1	TRBJ2-3	TRBD2	TGCGCCAGCAGCCGGGGGGGCTCGGACACAGATACGCAGTATTTT	CASSRGGSDTDTQYF
NA	TRBV7-9	TRBJ1-2	TRBD1	TGTGCCAGCAGGGCCACAGGGGGGGTCTATGGCTACACCTTC	CASRATGGVYGYTF
NA	TRBV5-5	TRBJ2-1	NA	TGTGCCAGCAGCTTCGGCGGGGGCCACGCCAATGAGCAGTTCTTC	CASSFGGGHANEQFF
NA	TRBV27	TRBJ2-7	TRBD1	TGTGCCAGCAGTTTCCTTGGACAGGGGGTTTACGAGCAGTACTTC	CASSFLGQGVYEQYF
NA	TRBV7-8	TRBJ1-2	NA	TGTGCCAGCAGCCCGTACCTAGTCGATTTGGGCTACACCTTC	CASSPYLVDLGYTF
NA	TRBV2	TRBJ1-6	NA	TGTGCCAGCAGAACCAGGGTCGGAGATTCACCCCTCCACTTT	CASRTRVGDSPLHF
NA	TRBV28	TRBJ1-1	NA	TGTGCCAGCAGTTCGTGGGGAGGCACTGAAGCTTTCTTT	CASSSWGGTEAFF
NA	TRBV24-1	TRBJ1-6	NA	TGTGCCACCCCGCCGGGGGGAGGTAATTCACCCCTCCACTTT	CATPPGGGNSPLHF
once	TRBV2	TRBJ2-7	NA	TGTGCCAGCAGTGAGGATACAGGGAATGCCCACGAGCAGTACTTC	CASSEDTGNAHEQYF
NA	TRBV18	TRBJ2-7	NA	TGTGCCAGCTCACCAGCGCCTACAGGGAGTGAGCAGTACTTC	CASSPAPTGSEQYF
NA	TRBV19	TRBJ2-1	TRBD2	TGTGCCAGTAGTATGCTAGCGGGGGGCAACAATGAGCAGTTCTTC	CASSMLAGGNNEQFF
NA	TRBV6-5	TRBJ2-5	TRBD2	TGTGCCAGCACCCCGGGGGGGGAGACCCAGTACTTC	CASTPGGETQYF
NA	TRBV19	TRBJ2-7	TRBD1	TGTGCCAGTACCCAAGACAGGGGAGGCTACGAGCAGTACTTC	CASTQDRGGYEQYF
NA	TRBV7-8	TRBJ2-5	TRBD1	TGTGCCAGCAGCCTCCTATTCCGACATAGGGACAGGGGGCAGAGGGGCAGCGTTAGGGAGACCCAGTACTTC	CASSLLFRHRDRGQRGSVRETQYF
medium-sized	TRBV13	TRBJ2-7	TRBD2	TGTGCCAGCAGCTCCCTAGCGGGGGGGCAGAACGAGCAGTACTTC	CASSSLAGGQNEQYF
NA	TRBV7-2	TRBJ1-6	NA	TGTGCCAGCAGCTTATCCCCAAACTATAATTCACCCCTCCACTTT	CASSLSPNYNSPLHF
NA	TRBV19	TRBJ1-6	NA	TGTGCCAGCCGACAGAGCTCCTATAATTCACCCCTCCACTTT	CASRQSSYNSPLHF
NA	TRBV3-1/TRBV3-2	TRBJ1-1	TRBD1	TGTGCCAGCAGCGACCCGGGACAGGGTCGAACTGAAGCTTTCTTT	CASSDPGQGRTEAFF
NA	TRBV4-3	TRBJ2-7	TRBD1	TGCGCCAGCAGCCCCGGGACAGCGTCCTCCGAGCAGTACTTC	CASSPGTASSEQYF